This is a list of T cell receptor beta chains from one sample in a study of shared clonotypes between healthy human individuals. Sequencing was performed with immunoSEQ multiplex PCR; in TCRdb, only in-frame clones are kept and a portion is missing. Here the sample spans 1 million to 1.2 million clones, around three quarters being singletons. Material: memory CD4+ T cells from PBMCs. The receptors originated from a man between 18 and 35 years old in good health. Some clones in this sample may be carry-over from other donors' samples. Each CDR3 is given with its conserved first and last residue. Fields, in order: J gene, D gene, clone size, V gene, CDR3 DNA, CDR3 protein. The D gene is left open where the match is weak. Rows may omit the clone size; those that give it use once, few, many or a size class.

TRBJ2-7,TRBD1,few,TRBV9,TGTGCCAGCAGCGTATTGGGCCAGGGGGCCTCCGAGCAGTACTTC,CASSVLGQGASEQYF
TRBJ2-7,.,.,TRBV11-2,TGTGCCAGCAGCTTAGGATTACTGAAAACGTCCGGCGAGCAGTACTTC,CASSLGLLKTSGEQYF
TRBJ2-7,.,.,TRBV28,TGTGCCAGCAGTTCCCCGAGCTGGAGCGCCTCCTACGAGCAGTACTTC,CASSSPSWSASYEQYF
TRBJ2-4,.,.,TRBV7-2,TGTGCCAGCAGAAAAACAGGGTCATTCAACATTCAGTACTTC,CASRKTGSFNIQYF
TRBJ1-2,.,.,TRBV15,TGTGCCACCAGCAGAGACGTGGGTCGGCGGGGCTATGGCTACACCTTC,CATSRDVGRRGYGYTF
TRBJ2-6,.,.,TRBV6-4,TGTGCCAGCAGTGACGGGCCGAGGGCCTCTGGGGCCAACGTCCTGACTTTC,CASSDGPRASGANVLTF
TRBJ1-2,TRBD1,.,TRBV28,TGTGCCAGCAGTCAAGACAGGGGGCGGGTCTATGGCTACACCTTC,CASSQDRGRVYGYTF
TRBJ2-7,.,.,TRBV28,TGTGCCAGCAGTTTACCGTGGGACGACTACGAGCAGTACTTC,CASSLPWDDYEQYF
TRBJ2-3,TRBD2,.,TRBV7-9,TGTGCCAGCAGCTCTCGGACTAGCGGACGCACAGATACGCAGTATTTT,CASSSRTSGRTDTQYF
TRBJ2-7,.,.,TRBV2,TGTGCCAGCATTCTCGACTACGAGCAGTACTTC,CASILDYEQYF
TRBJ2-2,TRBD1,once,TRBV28,TGTGCCAGCAGTTCGGGACAGCCAGGGTGGGCCGGGGAGCTGTTTTTT,CASSSGQPGWAGELFF
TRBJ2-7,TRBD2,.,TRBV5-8,TGTGCCAGCAGCCCTGGGACTAGCGGGAAGAACGAGCAGTACTTC,CASSPGTSGKNEQYF
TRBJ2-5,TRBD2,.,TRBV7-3,TGTGCCAGCAGCCAAGCTAGCGGGAGCGTAGAAGGGACCCAGTACTTC,CASSQASGSVEGTQYF
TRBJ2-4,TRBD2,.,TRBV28,TGTGCCAGCAGCCCCGGACTAGCACTAGCCAAAAACATTCAGTACTTC,CASSPGLALAKNIQYF
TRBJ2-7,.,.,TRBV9,TGTGCCAGCAGCGTGGGAACAGGTAGCGGTTACGAGCAGTACTTC,CASSVGTGSGYEQYF
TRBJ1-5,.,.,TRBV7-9,TGTGCCAGCAGCCCAGGTAGGGGCAATCAGCCCCAGCATTTT,CASSPGRGNQPQHF
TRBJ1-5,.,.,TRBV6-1,TGTGCCAGCACCGAAGATAGGGGTCAGCCCCAGCATTTT,CASTEDRGQPQHF
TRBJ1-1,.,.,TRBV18,TGTGCCAGCTCACCACCGAGTAGCATCGAAGCTTTCTTT,CASSPPSSIEAFF
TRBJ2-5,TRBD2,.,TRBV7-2,TGTGCCAGCAGTACCGGGCCGGGGAGGGGCCGAGAGACCCAGTACTTC,CASSTGPGRGRETQYF
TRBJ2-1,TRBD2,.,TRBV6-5,TGTGCCAGCAGTTACTCGGGCGGGAGGGCCTCTGAGCAGTTCTTC,CASSYSGGRASEQFF
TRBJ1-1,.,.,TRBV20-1,TGCAGTGCCTCGGAGGGGTCTGAAGCTTTCTTT,CSASEGSEAFF
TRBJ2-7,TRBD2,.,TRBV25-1,TGTGCCAGCAGTGAATATGGGCTAGCGGGAGTGCAGCAGTACTTC,CASSEYGLAGVQQYF
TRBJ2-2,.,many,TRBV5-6,TGTGCCAGCAGCTTGTCGGGCCCCGGGGAGCTGTTTTTT,CASSLSGPGELFF
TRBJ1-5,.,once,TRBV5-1,TGCGCCAGCAGCTTGGGCGGACAGACCAGGGAGCCCCAGCATTTT,CASSLGGQTREPQHF
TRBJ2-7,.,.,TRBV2,TGTGCCAGCAGGAATAGCGGCGACGAGCAGTACTTC,CASRNSGDEQYF
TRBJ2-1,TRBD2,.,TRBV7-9,TGTGCCAGCAGCCCAAGTGGGAGGGCCGCCGACAATGAGCAGTTCTTC,CASSPSGRAADNEQFF
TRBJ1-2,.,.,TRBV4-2,TGTGCCAGCAGCCCACCGAGTTACGGCTATGGCTACACCTTC,CASSPPSYGYGYTF
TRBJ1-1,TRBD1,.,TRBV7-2,TGCGCCAGCAGCACCTACAGGGGGCCTGAAGCTTTCTTT,CASSTYRGPEAFF
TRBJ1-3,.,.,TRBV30,TGTGCCTGGAGCCCGGGAGGGTACTCTGGAAACACCATATATTTT,CAWSPGGYSGNTIYF
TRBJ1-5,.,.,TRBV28,TGTGCCAGCAGCCTAGGAGGGCCCAATCAGCCCCAGCATTTT,CASSLGGPNQPQHF
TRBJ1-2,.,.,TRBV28,TGTGCCAGCAGTTTGGGGGGCTATGGCTACACCTTC,CASSLGGYGYTF
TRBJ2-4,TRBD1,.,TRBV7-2,TGTGCCAGCAGTCCACAGGGGGCCGGGGACATTCAGTACTTC,CASSPQGAGDIQYF
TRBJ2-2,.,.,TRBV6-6,TGTGCCAGCAGTTACCAGGATTCGAACACCGGGGAGCTGTTTTTT,CASSYQDSNTGELFF
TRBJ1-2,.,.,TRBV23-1,TGCGCCAGCAGTCAATGTGTCGGGGGAAGGCGCGATAACTATGGCTACACCTTC,CASSQCVGGRRDNYGYTF
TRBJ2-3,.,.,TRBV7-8,TGTGCCAGCAGCTTAGGTGGCAGGGGAAGGACAGATACGCAGTATTTT,CASSLGGRGRTDTQYF
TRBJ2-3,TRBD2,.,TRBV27,TGTGCCAGCAGTTGGTCCGGGACTAGTTCAGATACGCAGTATTTT,CASSWSGTSSDTQYF
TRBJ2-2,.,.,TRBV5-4,TGTGCCAGCAGCTTCGGCAGGGCCTCTACCGGGGAGCTGTTTTTT,CASSFGRASTGELFF
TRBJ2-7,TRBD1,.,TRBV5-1,TGCGCCAGCAGGGAGGACAGGGTCCACGAGCAGTACTTC,CASREDRVHEQYF
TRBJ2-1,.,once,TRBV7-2,TGTGCCAGCAGCCCCCGACCTGGACAGTTCTCCTACAATGAGCAGTTCTTC,CASSPRPGQFSYNEQFF
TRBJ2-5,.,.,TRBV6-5,TGTGCCAGCAGTTATGGCTGGACCCAGTACTTC,CASSYGWTQYF
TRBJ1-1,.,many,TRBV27,TGTGCCAGCAGTTACGCGGGACGGGTGAACACTGAAGCTTTCTTT,CASSYAGRVNTEAFF
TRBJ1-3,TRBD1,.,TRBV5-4,TGTGCCAGCAGCTTGGCCGGCAGGGGGTCAGGTGGAAACACCATATATTTT,CASSLAGRGSGGNTIYF
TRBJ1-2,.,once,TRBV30,TGTGCCTGGACCGGGGACCACTATGGCTACACCTTC,CAWTGDHYGYTF
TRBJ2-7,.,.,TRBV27,TGTGCCAGCAGGATCCAAACAGGGCTACTCTCCTACGAGCAGTACTTC,CASRIQTGLLSYEQYF
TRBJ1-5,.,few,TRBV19,TGTGCCAGTAGTCCTTTCCCCCGGACTGGCGGACTCAATCAGCCCCAGCATTTT,CASSPFPRTGGLNQPQHF
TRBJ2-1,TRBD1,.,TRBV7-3,TGTGCCAGCAGCGACTCCAACCGGGACAGGGAACTTTTGTTCTTC,CASSDSNRDRELLFF
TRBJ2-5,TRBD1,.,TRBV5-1,TGCGCCAGCAGCTTGGGTTCTCTTACAGGGGGAGAGACCCAGTACTTC,CASSLGSLTGGETQYF
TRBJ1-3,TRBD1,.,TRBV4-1,TGCGCCAGCAGCCCTTTAGGACAGGTCGGAGACACCATATATTTT,CASSPLGQVGDTIYF
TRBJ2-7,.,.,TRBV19,TGTGCCAGTAGCCAGCCCGGGACCTTTATGGGGCAGTACTTC,CASSQPGTFMGQYF
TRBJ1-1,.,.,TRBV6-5,TGTGCCAGCAGTTACTCGAAGACCGGCAGGGGACTTGAAGCTTTCTTT,CASSYSKTGRGLEAFF